Below, 14 T cell receptor beta chains from the same sample are listed, as sequenced in a study of T cell responses to AZD1222 COVID-19 vaccine. Clones were read by immunoSEQ multiplex PCR, and TCRdb kept only the in-frame ones, dropping some. The sample lists fewer than 200,000 clones; over 80% were seen once. Specimen: peripheral blood, collected on day 0 of AZD1222 vaccination. The source is an adult in good health.

CDR3 bases: TGTGCCAGCAGCTTTCAGGGGTTGGTCGAAAAACTGTTTTTT. Protein product: CASSFQGLVEKLFF. The chain links TRBV7-9 to TRBJ1-4; the D gene is possibly TRBD1 (6 bases). V gave up 3 bases and J gave up 8 bases, with 13 bases separating them. The CDR3 has 14 residues. CDR1 SEHNR and CDR2 FQNEAQ come from the germline V gene (reference sequence).

The CDR3 loop reads CASSPKDPSYEQYF. The DNA of the CDR3 is TGTGCCAGCAGTCCTAAGGACCCCAGCTACGAGCAGTACTTC. V and J are TRBV6-5 and TRBJ2-7; D unclear. V was shortened by 5 bases and J by 3 bases, with 14 bases between the two germline ends. Germline CDR1 MNHEY, CDR2 SVGAGI. This CDR3 has 14 amino acids.

The genes are TRBV19 and TRBJ2-2, with D possibly being TRBD1 or TRBD2 (5 bases each). CDR3 size: 15 residues. CDR1 and CDR2 (germline): LNHDA, SQIVND (reference sequence). Trimming removed 10 bases from V and 1 base from J, with 16 bases in between. The CDR3 coding sequence is TGTGCCACCGAAACCGGGGCGGGGAACACCGGGGAGCTGTTTTTT. Residues: CATETGAGNTGELFF.

This clone was seen more than once but under ten times. At the DNA level, this CDR3 is encoded by other sequences in the same sample as well. The chain joins TRBV7-8 to TRBJ2-7, with D perhaps TRBD1 (5 bases). Trimming cost V 5 bases and J 0 bases, with 14 bases left between them. CDR3 length: 15 amino acids. In germline, CDR1 is SGHVS, CDR2 FQNEAQ. Written as DNA, the CDR3 is TGTGCCAGCAGCCTGCATCAGGGTCCCTCCTACGAGCAGTACTTC. Protein product: CASSLHQGPSYEQYF.

The V call is TRBV7-2, the J call TRBJ2-3; D is perhaps TRBD1 (7 bases). V was pared by 5 bases and J by 1 base, with 19 bases between. This CDR3 contains 17 residues. Germline CDR1 is SGHTA and CDR2 is FQGNSA. The CDR3 here is CASSTLRRGRGTDTQYF. Here the CDR3 DNA reads TGTGCCAGCAGCACCCTTCGGAGGGGGCGCGGCACAGATACGCAGTATTTT.

The count of this clone is one. V is TRBV7-2 and J is TRBJ2-3; D is uncertain. The V gene lost 4 bases and the J gene lost 2 bases, with 7 bases spanning the gap. Germline loops: CDR1 SGHTA, CDR2 FQGNSA. This CDR3 contains 13 residues. CDR3 DNA sequence: TGTGCCAGCAGCTCTCGATTCACAGATACGCAGTATTTT. The encoded protein is CASSSRFTDTQYF.

The rearrangement uses TRBV24-1 and TRBJ2-1; D is unresolved. Per the germline V gene, CDR1 is KGHDR and CDR2 is SFDVKD. CDR3 length equals 14 residues. V lost 3 bases and J lost 3, with 8 bases in between. The CDR3 DNA follows: TGTGCCACCAGTGATGAGCTCTTCTACAATGAGCAGTTCTTC. Translation gives CATSDELFYNEQFF.

V is TRBV5-6 and J is TRBJ2-1; D possibly corresponds to TRBD1 (6 bases). The CDR3 extends over 16 amino acids. Germline CDR1 and CDR2: SGHDT and YYEEEE. V shed 0 bases and J shed 9 bases, with 19 bases lying between them. The chain's CDR3 is CASSLVGQGPDIEQFF. The CDR3 nucleotides are TGTGCCAGCAGCTTGGTGGGGCAGGGGCCGGACATTGAGCAGTTCTTC. Full variable domain (outside the CDR3, taken from reference TRBV5-6 and TRBJ2-1): DAGVTQSPTHLIKTRGQQVTLRCSPKSGHDTVSWYQQALGQGPQFIFQYYEEEERQRGNFPDRFSGHQFPNYSSELNVNALLLGDSALYLCASSLVGQGPDIEQFFGPGTRLTVL.

The chain is built from TRBV24-1 and TRBJ2-5; D remains unclear. The V gene lost 0 bases and the J gene lost 5 bases, with 0 bases spanning the gap. The V gene's germline CDR1 is KGHDR and CDR2 SFDVKD. The CDR3 loop spans 11 amino acids. CDR3 residues: CATSDLETQYF. CDR3 bases: TGTGCCACCAGTGATTTGGAGACCCAGTACTTC.

The chain combines TRBV28 with TRBJ2-7; 9 bases fit TRBD1. V was clipped by 5 bases and J by 6 bases; unmatched bases: 17. Per germline, CDR1 MDHEN and CDR2 SYDVKM. The CDR3 has 17 amino acids. The CDR3 DNA reads as TGTGCCAGCAGTATTCCGGGACAGGGACTTCACTTCCTCGAGCAGTACTTC. It specifies CASSIPGQGLHFLEQYF.

The J gene is TRBJ2-7, the V gene TRBV11-2; no reliable D call. Germline values: CDR1 SGHAT, CDR2 FQNNGV. The CDR3 length is 14 residues. V was clipped by 2 bases and J by 3 bases, with 11 bases between them. CDR3 coding DNA: TGTGCCAGCAGCTTAAAAAGGTCCGGCTACGAGCAGTACTTC. Translation gives CASSLKRSGYEQYF.

The chain combines TRBV9 with TRBJ2-5; D is ambiguous. There are 13 residues in the CDR3. The V and J ends lost 0 bases and 7 bases respectively, with 10 bases between them. Germline V lookup: CDR1 SGDLS, CDR2 YYNGEE. The CDR3, as DNA: TGTGCCAGCAGCGTAGTGCCCATTGGGACCCAGTACTTC. Protein: CASSVVPIGTQYF.

V gene TRBV5-1 combines with J gene TRBJ2-7; 12 nucleotides line up with TRBD1. The CDR3 runs 15 residues. V lost 4 bases, J lost 4 bases, and 6 bases stayed unmatched. The germline gives CDR1 SGHRS, CDR2 YFSETQ. This chain's CDR3 is CASSTGTGGFYEQYF. CDR3 DNA: TGCGCCAGCAGCACGGGGACAGGGGGCTTTTACGAGCAGTACTTC.

The J gene is TRBJ1-2, the V gene TRBV7-6; D remains ambiguous. The CDR3 contains 13 residues. The V end was cut by 4 bases, the J end by 2 bases, with 8 bases between. Per germline, CDR1 SGHVS and CDR2 FNYEAQ. The CDR3 sequence: CASSSRQNYGYTF. The CDR3 region has the DNA TGTGCCAGCAGCTCAAGGCAAAACTATGGCTACACCTTC.